This T cell receptor beta chain originates from a study of blood T cell repertoires in COVID-19 (dated by TCRdb to the early 2020s). Background for the entire study: Samples covering the acute and convalescent phases of COVID-19 were provided by collaborators in the United States, Italy and Spain. A de-identified subject ID, COVID-19 status, age in years and sex were almost always included in the sample metadata. The samples were drawn from the first 160 participants of the ongoing ImmuneRACE study and from 1,254 subjects provided by 6 global collaborators. Subjects who had been exposed to COVID-19, were actively infected with it, or had recovered from it provided the deeply sampled blood TCRbeta repertoires that made up the dataset. The prospective study material was composed of cDNA or gDNA derived from T cells, B-cell-depleted T cells, or PBMCs. Where HLA class I and class II types were available, the types were taken from metadata supplied by the sample provider, not from assay-based typing. The repertoires were made available in a free public database intended to serve as a resource for research on the immune response to SARS-CoV-2. The study at large found these results: How much clinical and demographic metadata was included differed by source and by participant, and the metadata was provided uncurated.

TCRbeta CDR3 regions were amplified from genomic DNA using the immunoSEQ Assay, a bias-controlled multiplex PCR. In the paper's pipeline: Within the assay, amplification of reference gene primers was used to estimate how many nucleated cells each sample contained. Sequence reads were collapsed and filtered to measure the absolute abundance of every unique TCRbeta CDR3 rearrangement. For each sample, productive Simpson clonality was calculated as the square root of Simpson's diversity index across productive rearrangements. Sourced from immuneACCESS, this table was stored by TCRdb with only in-frame sequences that have V and J called. A share of the clones is absent; for the studies checked, an unresolved V gene accounts for under half, and the remainder has no known explanation. The V and J calls and clone size come from that table; D and trimming were worked out from the DNA. The sample yields 90,000 to 100,000 clones; 65% to 90% were counted once. The top ten clones comprise 20% to 25% of the sample.

Collaborating institutions collected whole blood in K2EDTA tubes following their own protocols. For TCRbeta analysis, collaborators shipped samples in one of three forms: frozen whole blood, isolated PBMCs, or DNA extracted from either of those sample types. V lost 5 bases and J lost 3 bases, and the count of bases not matched to a germline gene is 2. In the germline V gene (reference sequence), CDR1 corresponds to LNHDA and CDR2 to SQIVND. CDR3 length: 14 amino acids, cysteine to phenylalanine. Of all the DNA, just the CDR3 is kept, 42 bases in frame from base 1. Notes on this clone: Its specific antigen is unknown. The sample holds no much larger clone one base away, and base qualities are not on file.

Sequenced: peripheral blood. The chain uses TRBV19 and TRBJ2-3, with TRBD1 identical over 10 junction bases. The receptor was derived from a man in his sixties with acute or convalescent COVID-19. The CDR3 has the sequence CASSWGQGTDTQYF. The sequenced DNA: TGTGCCAGTAGTTGGGGACAGGGGACAGATACGCAGTATTTT.